What follows is one TCR beta chain and its context. Per the authors' pipeline: Amplification of reference gene primers was used by the study to estimate nucleated cell counts. Sequencing was performed with immunoSEQ multiplex PCR; in TCRdb, only in-frame clones are kept and a portion is missing. Clone size and the V and J calls come from that table; the DNA yielded D and trimming. The table lists around 63,000 clones, about 80% of them singletons, with approximately 30% in the top ten. CDR3 length equals 14 residues. The germline gives CDR1 KGHDR, CDR2 SFDVKD. With V trimmed by 5 bases and J by 7 bases, 4 bases remained unmatched. The data were taken from a study of blood T cell repertoires in COVID-19. Study overall: The samples span acute and convalescent COVID-19 from the United States, Italy and Spain.

What was sequenced was peripheral blood. The sequence derives from a human donor in a cohort sampled during active COVID-19. The gene calls are TRBV24-1 and TRBJ1-6; 7 positions agree with TRBD1. The CDR3 coding sequence is TGTGCCACCAGTGGGGGACAGCCGAATTCACCCCTCCACTTT. Its protein is CATSGGQPNSPLHF.